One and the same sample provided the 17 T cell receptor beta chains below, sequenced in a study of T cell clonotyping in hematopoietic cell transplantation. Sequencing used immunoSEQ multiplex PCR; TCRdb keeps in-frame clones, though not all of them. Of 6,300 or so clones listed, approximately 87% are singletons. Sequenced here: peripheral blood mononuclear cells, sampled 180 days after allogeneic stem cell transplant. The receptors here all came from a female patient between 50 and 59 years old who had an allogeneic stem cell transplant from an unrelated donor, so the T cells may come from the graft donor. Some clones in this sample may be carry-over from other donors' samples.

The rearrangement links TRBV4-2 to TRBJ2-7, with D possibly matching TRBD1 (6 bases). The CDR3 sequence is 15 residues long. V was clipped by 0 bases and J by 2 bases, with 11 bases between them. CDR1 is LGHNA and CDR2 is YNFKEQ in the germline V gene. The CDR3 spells CASSQDLGTPYEQYF. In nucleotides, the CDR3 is TGTGCCAGCAGCCAAGATCTGGGGACACCCTACGAGCAGTACTTC.

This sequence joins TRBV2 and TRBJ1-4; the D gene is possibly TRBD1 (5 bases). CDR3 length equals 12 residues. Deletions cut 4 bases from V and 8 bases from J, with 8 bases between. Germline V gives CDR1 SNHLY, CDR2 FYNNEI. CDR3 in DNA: TGTGCCAGCAGTGGTCCAGGGGAAAAACTGTTTTTT. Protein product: CASSGPGEKLFF. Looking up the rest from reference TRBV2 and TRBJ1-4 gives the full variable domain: EPEVTQTPSHQVTQMGQEVILRCVPISNHLYFYWYRQILGQKVEFLVSFYNNEISEKSEIFDDQFSVERPDGSNFTLKIRSTKLEDSAMYFCASSGPGEKLFFGSGTQLSVL.

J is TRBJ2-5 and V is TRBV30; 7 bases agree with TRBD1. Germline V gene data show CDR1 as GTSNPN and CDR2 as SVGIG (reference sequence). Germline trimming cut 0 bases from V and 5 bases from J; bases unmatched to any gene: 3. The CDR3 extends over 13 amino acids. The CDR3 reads CAWSVQGLETQYF. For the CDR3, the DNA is TGTGCCTGGAGTGTACAGGGGCTGGAGACCCAGTACTTC.

The CDR3: CASSLPWGAGETQYF. CDR3 sequence (DNA): TGTGCCAGCAGCCTTCCCTGGGGGGCTGGGGAGACCCAGTACTTC. V is TRBV5-8 and J is TRBJ2-5; D may correspond to TRBD1 or TRBD2 (6 bases each). CDR1 and CDR2 (germline): SGHTS, YDEGEE. Between the trimmed V and J ends, which lost 4 bases and 5 bases, there was a span of 18 bases. The CDR3 is 15 amino acids.

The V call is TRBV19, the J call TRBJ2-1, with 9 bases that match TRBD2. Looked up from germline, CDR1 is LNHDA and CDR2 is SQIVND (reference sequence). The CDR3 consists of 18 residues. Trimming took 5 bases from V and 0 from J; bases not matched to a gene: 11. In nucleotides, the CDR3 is TGTGCCAGTAGTCCTTGGGGGAGCGGGGGGAGCTCCTACAATGAGCAGTTCTTC. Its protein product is CASSPWGSGGSSYNEQFF.

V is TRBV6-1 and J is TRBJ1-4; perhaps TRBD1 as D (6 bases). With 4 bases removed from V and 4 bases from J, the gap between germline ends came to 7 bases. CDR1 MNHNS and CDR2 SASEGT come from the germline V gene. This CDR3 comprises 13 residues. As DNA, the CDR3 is TGTGCCAGCAGTGTACAGGGTAATGAAAAACTGTTTTTT. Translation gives CASSVQGNEKLFF.

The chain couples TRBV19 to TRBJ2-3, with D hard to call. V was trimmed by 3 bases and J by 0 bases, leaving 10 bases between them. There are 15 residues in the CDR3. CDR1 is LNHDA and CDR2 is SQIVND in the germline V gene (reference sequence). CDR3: CASSILAASTDTQYF. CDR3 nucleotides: TGTGCCAGTAGTATTCTGGCAGCTAGCACAGATACGCAGTATTTT.

The CDR3 nucleotides are TGTGCCAGCAGCGTAGGGGACAGACAGTTCTTC. Amino acid sequence: CASSVGDRQFF. The V gene is TRBV9, the J gene TRBJ2-1; 7 bases agree with TRBD1. This CDR3 is 11 amino acids long. V was pared by 0 bases and J by 13 bases, with 1 base of the junction left unmatched. CDR1 and CDR2 from the germline V gene are SGDLS and YYNGEE.

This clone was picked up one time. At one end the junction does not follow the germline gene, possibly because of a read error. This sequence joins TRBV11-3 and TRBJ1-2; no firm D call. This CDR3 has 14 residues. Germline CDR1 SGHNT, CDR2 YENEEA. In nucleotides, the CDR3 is TGTGCCAGCAGCTCTAGCGTCCCGGGCGCGGCCCGGTACTTC. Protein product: CASSSSVPGAARYF. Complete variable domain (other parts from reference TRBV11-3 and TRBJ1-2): EAGVVQSPRYKIIEKKQPVAFWCNPISGHNTLYWYLQNLGQGPELLIRYENEEAVDDSQLPKDRFSAERLKGVDSTLKIQPAELGDSAVYLCASSSSVPGAARYFGSGTRLTVV.

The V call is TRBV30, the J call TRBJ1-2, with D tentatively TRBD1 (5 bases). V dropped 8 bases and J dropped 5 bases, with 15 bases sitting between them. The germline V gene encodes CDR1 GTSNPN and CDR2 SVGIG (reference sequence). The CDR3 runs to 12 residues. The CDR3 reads CARAERGYGYTF. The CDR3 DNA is TGTGCCCGCGCGGAGAGGGGTTATGGCTACACCTTC.

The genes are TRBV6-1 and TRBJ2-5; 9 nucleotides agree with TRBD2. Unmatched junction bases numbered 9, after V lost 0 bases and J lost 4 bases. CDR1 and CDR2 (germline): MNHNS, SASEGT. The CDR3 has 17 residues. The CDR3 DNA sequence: TGTGCCAGCAGTGAAGCCAGGCGCGGGGGGGCTAGAGAGACCCAGTACTTC. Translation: CASSEARRGGARETQYF.

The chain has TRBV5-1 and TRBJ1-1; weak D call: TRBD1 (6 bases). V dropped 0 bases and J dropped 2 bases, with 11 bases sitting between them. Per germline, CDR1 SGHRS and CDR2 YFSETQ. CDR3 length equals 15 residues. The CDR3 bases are TGCGCCAGCAGCTTGGAACGGGGGCGAAACACTGAAGCTTTCTTT. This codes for CASSLERGRNTEAFF.

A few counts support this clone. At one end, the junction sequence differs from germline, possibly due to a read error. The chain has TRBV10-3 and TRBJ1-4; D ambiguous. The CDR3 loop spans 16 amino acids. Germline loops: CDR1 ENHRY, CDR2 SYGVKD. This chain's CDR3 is CAISETQRATNEKPFF. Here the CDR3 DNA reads TGTGCCATCAGTGAAACGCAGCGAGCAACTAATGAAAAACCGTTTTTT.

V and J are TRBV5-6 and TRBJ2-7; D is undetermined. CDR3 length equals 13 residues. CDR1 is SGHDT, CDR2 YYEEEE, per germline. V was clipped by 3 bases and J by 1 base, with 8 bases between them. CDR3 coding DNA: TGTGCCAGCAGCTCAGGACCGTCCTACGAGCAGTACTTC. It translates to CASSSGPSYEQYF.

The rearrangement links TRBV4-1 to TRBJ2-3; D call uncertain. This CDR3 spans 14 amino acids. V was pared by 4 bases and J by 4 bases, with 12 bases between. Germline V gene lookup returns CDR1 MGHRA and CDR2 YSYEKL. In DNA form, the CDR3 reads TGCGCCAGCAGCCCCTCCCTTGTTGCAGATACGCAGTATTTT. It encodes CASSPSLVADTQYF.

The CDR3 sequence: CASSFQGAGETQYF. In nucleotides, the CDR3 is TGCGCCAGCAGCTTTCAGGGGGCGGGAGAGACCCAGTACTTC. V usage is TRBV5-1 and J usage is TRBJ2-5; 8 bases align to TRBD1. Germline assignment: CDR1 SGHRS and CDR2 YFSETQ. Germline trimming cut 2 bases from V and 4 bases from J; bases unmatched to any gene: 4. The CDR3 runs to 14 residues.

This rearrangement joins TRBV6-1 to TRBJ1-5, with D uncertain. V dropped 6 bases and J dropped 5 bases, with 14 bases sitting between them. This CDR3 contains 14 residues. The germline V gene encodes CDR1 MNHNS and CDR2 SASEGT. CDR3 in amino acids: CASSSGVEDQPQHF. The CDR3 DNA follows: TGTGCCAGCAGCTCCGGGGTGGAGGATCAGCCCCAGCATTTT.